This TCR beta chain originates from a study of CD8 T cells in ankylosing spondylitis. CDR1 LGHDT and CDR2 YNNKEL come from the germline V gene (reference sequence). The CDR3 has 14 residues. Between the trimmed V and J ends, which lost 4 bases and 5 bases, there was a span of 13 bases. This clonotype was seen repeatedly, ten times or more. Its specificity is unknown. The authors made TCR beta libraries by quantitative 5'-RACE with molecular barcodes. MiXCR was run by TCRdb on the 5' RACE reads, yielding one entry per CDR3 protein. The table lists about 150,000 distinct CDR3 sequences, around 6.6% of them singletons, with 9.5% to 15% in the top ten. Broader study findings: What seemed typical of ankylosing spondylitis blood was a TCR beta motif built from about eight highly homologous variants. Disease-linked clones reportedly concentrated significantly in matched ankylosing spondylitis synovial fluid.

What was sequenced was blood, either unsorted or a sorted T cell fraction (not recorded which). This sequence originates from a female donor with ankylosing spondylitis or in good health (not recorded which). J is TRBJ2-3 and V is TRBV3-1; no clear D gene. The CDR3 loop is CASSLLGPEDTQYF. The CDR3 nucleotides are TGTGCCAGCAGCCTATTAGGGCCAGAAGATACGCAGTATTTT.